This T cell receptor beta chain emerged from a study of T cell repertoires in cytomegalovirus infection. The study, taken as a whole, reports: HLA-C-restricted CMV-specific TCR beta clonotypes prevailed in the ex vivo response.

The V gene's germline CDR1 is DFQATT and CDR2 SNEGSKA (reference sequence). The CDR3 contains 15 residues. Losses at the gene ends were 2 bases for V and 4 bases for J; bases not matched to a gene: 6. Each CDR3 protein gets one entry after TCRdb re-called the reads with MiXCR. The repertoire holds roughly 170,000 distinct CDR3 sequences, with 20% to 25% as singletons. Points on this clonotype: Its matching antigen is unknown.

Sequenced here: CD8+ T cells from cultured PBMCs, sampled from culture after CMV antigen stimulation. This clonotype originated in a human donor in good health (CMV status not recorded). Some clones in this sample may be carry-over from other donors' samples. The chain couples TRBV20-1 to TRBJ1-5; TRBD1 matches 9 bases. Written as DNA, the CDR3 is TGCAGTGCTAGATTCCGGGACAGGGAGAATCAGCCCCAGCATTTT. Protein sequence: CSARFRDRENQPQHF.